The 21 T cell receptor beta chains listed next were all sequenced from one sample in a study of T-cell memory formation after mild COVID-19. Each CDR3 protein is one row after TCRdb ran MiXCR on the 5' RACE reads. The sample holds fewer than 70,000 distinct CDR3 sequences, 9.5% seen once. Sequencing was performed on PBMCs or a T cell subset sorted from them (not recorded which). All receptors derive from a man between 18 and 35 years old who had mild COVID-19 (a few samples of this study predate the infection). Cell type and time point are not known.

This clonotype occurred a few times. The chain combines TRBV7-3 with TRBJ2-1, with D perhaps assigned TRBD1 or TRBD2 (5 bases each). Trimming removed 3 bases at V and 4 bases at J, with 19 bases between. There are 17 residues in the CDR3. Germline lookup yields CDR1 SGHTA and CDR2 FQGTGA. The CDR3 here is CASSFRSGGPAYNEQFF. The CDR3 DNA reads as TGTGCCAGCAGCTTTCGAAGTGGGGGACCCGCGTACAATGAGCAGTTCTTC.

This clonotype was detected many times. J is TRBJ1-5 and V is TRBV7-2; the D gene is possibly TRBD1 (6 bases). This CDR3 contains 15 residues. CDR1 and CDR2 from the germline V gene are SGHTA and FQGNSA. Trimming stripped 5 bases from V and 3 bases from J, with 14 bases between. The CDR3 region is CASSLTGTNNQPQHF. CDR3 DNA: TGTGCCAGCAGCCTCACCGGGACAAACAATCAGCCCCAGCATTTT. The full variable domain, in which reference TRBV7-2 and TRBJ1-5 provide the parts outside the CDR3, is GAGVSQSPSNKVTEKGKDVELRCDPISGHTALYWYRQSLGQGLEFLIYFQGNSAPDKSGLPSDRFSAERTGGSVSTLTIQRTQQEDSAVYLCASSLTGTNNQPQHFGDGTRLSIL.

The V and J genes are TRBV6-2 or TRBV6-3 and TRBJ2-1; TRBD1 agrees at 9 bases. Germline-derived CDR1 and CDR2 are MNHEY and SVGEGT. This CDR3 has 16 residues. The J segment lost 8 bases and the V segment lost 2 bases, leaving 10 bases of the junction unmatched. DNA for the CDR3: TGTGCCAGCAGTTACGGGACAGGGTTGGTCAGTTATGAGCAGTTCTTC. This codes for CASSYGTGLVSYEQFF.

The table lists this clonotype with many counts. The V gene is TRBV10-3, the J gene TRBJ2-3; D uncertain. Germline values: CDR1 ENHRY, CDR2 SYGVKD. The V gene lost 6 bases and the J gene lost 4 bases, with 14 bases spanning the gap. The CDR3 runs to 14 residues. As DNA, the CDR3 is TGTGCCATCAGCGACACAACAAGCGCAGATACGCAGTATTTT. It is translated as CAISDTTSADTQYF.

This clonotype was seen only a few times. The chain links TRBV4-3 to TRBJ2-3, with TRBD2 as a possible D gene (6 bases). Germline assignment: CDR1 LGHNA and CDR2 YSLEER. The V gene lost 3 bases and the J gene lost 5 bases, with 18 bases spanning the gap. The CDR3 has 16 amino acids. The CDR3 nucleotides are TGCGCCAGCAGCCACACCATCTCGTGGGGAGGAGATACGCAGTATTTT. Protein sequence: CASSHTISWGGDTQYF.

Here the CDR3 reads CASSLEGLAGGRTGELFF. Here the CDR3 DNA reads TGTGCCAGCAGCTTAGAGGGACTAGCGGGGGGGCGCACCGGGGAGCTGTTTTTT. The chain has TRBV7-2 and TRBJ2-2; TRBD2 agrees at 16 bases. This CDR3 contains 18 residues. The ends lost 1 base at V and 4 bases at J; junction bases unmatched: 3. Per germline, CDR1 SGHTA and CDR2 FQGNSA. Drawing the rest from reference TRBV7-2 and TRBJ2-2, the complete variable domain is GAGVSQSPSNKVTEKGKDVELRCDPISGHTALYWYRQSLGQGLEFLIYFQGNSAPDKSGLPSDRFSAERTGGSVSTLTIQRTQQEDSAVYLCASSLEGLAGGRTGELFFGEGSRLTVL.

This clonotype was observed a few times. The rearrangement joins TRBV5-1 to TRBJ1-3; perhaps TRBD1 as D (5 bases). Germline V lookup: CDR1 SGHRS, CDR2 YFSETQ. The CDR3 runs 14 residues. V lost 2 bases and J lost 4, with 10 bases in between. CDR3 sequence: CASSFSGDGNTIYF. CDR3 sequence (DNA): TGCGCCAGCAGCTTTAGCGGGGACGGAAACACCATATATTTT.

A word on this clonotype: One base away lies a much larger clone, so this may be a sequencing read error. The CDR3: CSARPPTRGPEQYF. The CDR3 nucleotides read TGCAGTGCTAGACCCCCTACCAGGGGTCCCGAGCAGTACTTC. This chain connects TRBV20-1 to TRBJ2-7, with D possibly TRBD1 on 6 matching bases. The V and J ends lost 2 bases and 6 bases respectively, with 17 bases between them. CDR3 length equals 14 residues. Germline CDR1 reads DFQATT; CDR2 reads SNEGSKA (reference sequence).

V usage is TRBV15 and J usage is TRBJ2-6; D call uncertain. With 3 bases removed from V and 0 bases from J, the gap between germline ends came to 9 bases. The CDR3 spans 16 residues. Germline lookup yields CDR1 LNHNV and CDR2 YYDKDF (reference sequence). The CDR3 sequence: CATSRGRYSGANVLTF. The DNA for the CDR3 is TGTGCCACCAGCAGGGGCAGATACTCTGGGGCCAACGTCCTGACTTTC.

V and J are TRBV7-2 and TRBJ2-1, with TRBD2 matching over 8 bases. Germline values: CDR1 SGHTA, CDR2 FQGNSA. Trimming cost V 3 bases and J 3 bases; bases outside gene matches: 4. The CDR3 is 15 residues long. The CDR3 is CASSFGLAGYNEQFF. DNA of the CDR3: TGTGCCAGCAGCTTCGGGCTAGCGGGCTACAATGAGCAGTTCTTC.

V and J are TRBV18 and TRBJ1-1; D is undetermined. V was clipped by 2 bases and J by 11 bases, with 15 bases between them. The germline CDR1 and CDR2 sequences are KGHSH and LQKENI. The CDR3 contains 13 residues. CDR3 sequence reads: CASSPSDPPAAFF. CDR3 nucleotide sequence: TGTGCCAGCTCACCATCGGACCCCCCGGCGGCTTTCTTT.

The chain couples TRBV5-1 to TRBJ1-1; D is unresolved. The germline V gene encodes CDR1 SGHRS and CDR2 YFSETQ. V was trimmed by 4 bases and J by 3 bases, leaving 10 bases between them. This CDR3 region has 13 residues. CDR3 sequence: CASSGRRDTEAFF. CDR3 nucleotides: TGCGCCAGCAGCGGCCGACGGGACACTGAAGCTTTCTTT.

In this sample, this clonotype turned up a few times. The chain links TRBV14 to TRBJ1-1; 7 bases are a match to TRBD1. The CDR3 sequence is 14 residues long. Germline loops: CDR1 SGHDN, CDR2 FVKESK. Trimming at V came to 2 bases and at J to 4 bases, leaving 4 bases not matched to a gene. CDR3 in DNA: TGTGCCAGCAGCCAATACAGGGGTATCACTGAAGCTTTCTTT. The encoded protein is CASSQYRGITEAFF.

This clonotype occurred a few times. The chain carries TRBV7-9 and TRBJ1-1; D not certain. The length of the CDR3 is 11 residues. Germline V gene lookup returns CDR1 SEHNR and CDR2 FQNEAQ (reference sequence). V lost 2 bases, J lost 6 bases, and 4 bases lay in between. CDR3 sequence: CASSLTSEAFF. The CDR3 DNA sequence: TGTGCCAGCAGCTTAACTTCTGAAGCTTTCTTT. The full variable domain, completed using reference TRBV7-9 and TRBJ1-1, is DTGVSQNPRHKITKRGQNVTFRCDPISEHNRLYWYRQTLGQGPEFLTYFQNEAQLEKSRLLSDRFSAERPKGSFSTLEIQRTEQGDSAMYLCASSLTSEAFFGQGTRLTVV.

This clonotype was detected only a few times. The chain carries TRBV20-1 and TRBJ2-3; D call uncertain. Looked up from germline, CDR1 is DFQATT and CDR2 is SNEGSKA (reference sequence). The V end lost 7 bases, the J end lost 9 bases, and 11 bases lay between the germline ends. This CDR3 spans 10 amino acids. Here the CDR3 reads CSGRDGTQYF. The CDR3 DNA is TGCAGTGGAAGGGATGGGACGCAGTATTTT.

V gene TRBV4-1 combines with J gene TRBJ1-4, with 10 nucleotides matching TRBD1. V lost 1 base and J lost 7; bases outside the gene matches: 9. The CDR3 sequence is 17 residues long. Germline-derived CDR1 and CDR2 are MGHRA and YSYEKL. The CDR3 region has the DNA TGCGCCAGCAGCCAAGTCGTCCCTAGGACAGGGGGTGAAAAACTGTTTTTT. It specifies CASSQVVPRTGGEKLFF.

This clonotype was seen repeatedly, ten times or more. The rearrangement joins TRBV4-3 to TRBJ2-3; 11 nucleotides align to TRBD2. Germline V gene sequence: CDR1 LGHNA, CDR2 YSLEER. The CDR3 consists of 18 residues. J lost 0 bases, V lost 1 base, and 6 bases had no gene match. CDR3 loop: CASSQGSGTSGSTDTQYF. The DNA of the CDR3 is TGCGCCAGCAGCCAAGGCTCCGGGACTAGCGGAAGCACAGATACGCAGTATTTT.

This clonotype was observed a few times. J is TRBJ1-6 and V is TRBV12-3 or TRBV12-4; D is unresolved. Trimming removed 6 bases from V and 0 bases from J, with 6 bases in between. The CDR3 runs to 14 residues. This CDR3 is CASRGSSYNSPLHF. The CDR3, as DNA: TGTGCCAGCAGAGGTAGCTCCTATAATTCACCCCTCCACTTT.

The gene calls are TRBV5-1 and TRBJ2-5; the D gene is possibly TRBD2 (7 bases). The germline gives CDR1 SGHRS, CDR2 YFSETQ. The ends were cut back, 2 bases at V and 5 bases at J, with 16 bases in the middle. The CDR3 length is 15 residues. The CDR3 DNA is TGCGCCAGCAGCTTAGGAAGGGGGGGACGGGAGACCCAGTACTTC. It is translated as CASSLGRGGRETQYF.

There are a few counts of this clonotype. The chain uses TRBV20-1 and TRBJ1-1; D not certain. Germline CDR1 is DFQATT and CDR2 is SNEGSKA (reference sequence). Trimming stripped 5 bases from V and 6 bases from J, with 13 bases between. The CDR3 is 12 amino acids. CDR3 bases: TGCAGTGCTCCGCGAGGGTACCCTGAAGCTTTCTTT. This sequence encodes CSAPRGYPEAFF.

V usage is TRBV7-9 and J usage is TRBJ2-1; 8 positions match TRBD2. Trimming at V came to 5 bases and at J to 8 bases, leaving 11 bases not matched to a gene. This CDR3 has 15 residues. In germline, CDR1 is SEHNR, CDR2 FQNEAQ (reference sequence). As DNA, the CDR3 is TGTGCCAGCAGCCAAATGAGACTAGCGTGGGATGAGCAGTTCTTC. Its translation: CASSQMRLAWDEQFF.